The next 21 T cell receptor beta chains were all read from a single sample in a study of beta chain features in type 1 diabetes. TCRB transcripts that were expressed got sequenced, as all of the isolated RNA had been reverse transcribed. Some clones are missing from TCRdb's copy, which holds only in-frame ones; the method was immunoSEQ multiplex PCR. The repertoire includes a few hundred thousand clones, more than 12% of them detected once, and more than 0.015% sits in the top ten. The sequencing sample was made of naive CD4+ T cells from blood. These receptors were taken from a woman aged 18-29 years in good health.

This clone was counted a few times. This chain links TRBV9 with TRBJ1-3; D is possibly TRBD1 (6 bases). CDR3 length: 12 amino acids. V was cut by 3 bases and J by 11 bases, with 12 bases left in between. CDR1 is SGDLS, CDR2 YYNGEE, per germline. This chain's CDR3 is CASSADSLPIYF. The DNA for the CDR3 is TGTGCCAGCAGCGCGGACAGTCTCCCCATATATTTT.

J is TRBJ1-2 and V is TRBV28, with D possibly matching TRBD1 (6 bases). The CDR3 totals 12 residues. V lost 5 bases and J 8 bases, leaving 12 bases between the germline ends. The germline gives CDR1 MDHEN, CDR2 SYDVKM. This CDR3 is CASSSRGRGYTF. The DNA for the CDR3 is TGTGCCAGCAGTAGCAGGGGCAGGGGCTACACCTTC.

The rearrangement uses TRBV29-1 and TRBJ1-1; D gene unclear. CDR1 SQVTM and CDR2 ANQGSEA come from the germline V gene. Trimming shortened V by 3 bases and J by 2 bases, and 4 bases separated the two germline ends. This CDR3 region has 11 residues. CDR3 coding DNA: TGCAGCGTTGATTCTAACACTGAAGCTTTCTTT. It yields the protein CSVDSNTEAFF.

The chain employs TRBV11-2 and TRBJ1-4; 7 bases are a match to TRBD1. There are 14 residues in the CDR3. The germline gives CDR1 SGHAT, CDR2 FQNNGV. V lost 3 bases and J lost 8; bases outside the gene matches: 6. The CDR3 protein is CASSLGTAGEKLFF. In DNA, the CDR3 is TGTGCCAGCAGCTTGGGGACAGCCGGGGAAAAACTGTTTTTT. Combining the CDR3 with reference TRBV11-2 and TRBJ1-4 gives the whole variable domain EAGVAQSPRYKIIEKRQSVAFWCNPISGHATLYWYQQILGQGPKLLIQFQNNGVVDDSQLPKDRFSAERLKGVDSTLKIQPAKLEDSAVYLCASSLGTAGEKLFFGSGTQLSVL.

The CDR3 spells CAWSVLRGETQYF. The CDR3 DNA reads TGTGCCTGGAGTGTACTCAGGGGTGAGACCCAGTACTTC. The chain is built from TRBV30 and TRBJ2-5; possibly TRBD1 for D (6 bases). This CDR3 is 13 amino acids long. V dropped 0 bases and J dropped 5 bases, with 10 bases sitting between them. CDR1 and CDR2 (germline): GTSNPN, SVGIG (reference sequence).

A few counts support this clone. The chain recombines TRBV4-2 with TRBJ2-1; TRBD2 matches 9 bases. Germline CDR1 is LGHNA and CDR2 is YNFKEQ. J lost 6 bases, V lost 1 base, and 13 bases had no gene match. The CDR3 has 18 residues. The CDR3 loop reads CASSQAQDLAGKGNEQFF. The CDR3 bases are TGTGCCAGCAGCCAAGCTCAGGATCTAGCGGGAAAGGGCAATGAGCAGTTCTTC.

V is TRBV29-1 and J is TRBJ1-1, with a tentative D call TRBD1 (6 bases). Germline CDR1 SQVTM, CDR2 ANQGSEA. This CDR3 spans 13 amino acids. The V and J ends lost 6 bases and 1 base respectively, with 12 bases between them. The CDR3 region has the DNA TGCAGCGTGGGACATACAGGGAACACTGAAGCTTTCTTT. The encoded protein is CSVGHTGNTEAFF.

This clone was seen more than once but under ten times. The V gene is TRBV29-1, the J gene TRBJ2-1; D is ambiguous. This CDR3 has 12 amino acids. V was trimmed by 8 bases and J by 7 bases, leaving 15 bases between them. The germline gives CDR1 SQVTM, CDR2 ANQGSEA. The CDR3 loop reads CSHDQVANEQFF. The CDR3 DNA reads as TGCAGCCACGACCAAGTAGCAAATGAGCAGTTCTTC.

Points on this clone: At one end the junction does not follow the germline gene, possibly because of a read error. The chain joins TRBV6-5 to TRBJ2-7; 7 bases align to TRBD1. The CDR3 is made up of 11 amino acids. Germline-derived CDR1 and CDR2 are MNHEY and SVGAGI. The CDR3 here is CASSYAGTALF. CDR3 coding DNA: TGTGCCAGCAGTTATGCCGGGACAGCACTGTTC.

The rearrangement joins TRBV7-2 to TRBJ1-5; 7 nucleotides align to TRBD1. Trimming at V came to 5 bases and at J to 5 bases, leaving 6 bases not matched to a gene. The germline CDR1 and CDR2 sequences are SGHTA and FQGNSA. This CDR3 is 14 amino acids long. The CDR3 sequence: CASSLQTGDQPQHF. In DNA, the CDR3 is TGTGCCAGCAGCCTCCAAACAGGGGATCAGCCCCAGCATTTT.

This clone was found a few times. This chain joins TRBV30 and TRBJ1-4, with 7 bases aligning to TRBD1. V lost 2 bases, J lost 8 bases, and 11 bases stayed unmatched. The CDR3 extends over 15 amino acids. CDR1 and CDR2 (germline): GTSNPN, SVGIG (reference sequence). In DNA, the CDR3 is TGTGCCTGGAGTAGCGAGACAGGGATTGGGGAAAAACTGTTTTTT. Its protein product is CAWSSETGIGEKLFF. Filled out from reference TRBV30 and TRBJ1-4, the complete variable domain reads SQTIHQWPATLVQPVGSPLSLECTVEGTSNPNLYWYRQAAGRGLQLLFYSVGIGQISSEVPQNLSASRPQDRQFILSSKKLLLSDSGFYLCAWSSETGIGEKLFFGSGTQLSVL.

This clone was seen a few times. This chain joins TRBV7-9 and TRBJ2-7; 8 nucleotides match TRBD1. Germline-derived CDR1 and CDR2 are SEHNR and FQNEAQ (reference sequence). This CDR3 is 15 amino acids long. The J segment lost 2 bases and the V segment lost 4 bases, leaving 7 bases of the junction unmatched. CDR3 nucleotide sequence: TGTGCCAGCAGCTCGCATGGACAGGGTCCCTACGAGCAGTACTTC. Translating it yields CASSSHGQGPYEQYF.

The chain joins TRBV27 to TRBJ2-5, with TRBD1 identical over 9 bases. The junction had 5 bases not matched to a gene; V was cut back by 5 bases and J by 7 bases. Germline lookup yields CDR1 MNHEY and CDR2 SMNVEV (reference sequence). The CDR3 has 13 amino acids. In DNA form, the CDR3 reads TGTGCCAGCAGTCTTGGGACAGGGTGGACCCAGTACTTC. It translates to CASSLGTGWTQYF.

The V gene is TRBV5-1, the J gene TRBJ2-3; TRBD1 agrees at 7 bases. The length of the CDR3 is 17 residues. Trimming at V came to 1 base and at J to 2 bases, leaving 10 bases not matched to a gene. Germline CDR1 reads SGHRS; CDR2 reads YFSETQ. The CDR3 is CASSLNRQGRFTDTQYF. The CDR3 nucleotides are TGCGCCAGCAGCTTGAACCGACAGGGACGTTTCACAGATACGCAGTATTTT.

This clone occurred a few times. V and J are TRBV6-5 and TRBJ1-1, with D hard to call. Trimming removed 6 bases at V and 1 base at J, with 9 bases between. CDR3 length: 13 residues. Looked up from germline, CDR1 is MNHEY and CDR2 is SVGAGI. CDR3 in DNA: TGTGCCAGCAGGAAAGCAAGGAACACTGAAGCTTTCTTT. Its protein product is CASRKARNTEAFF.

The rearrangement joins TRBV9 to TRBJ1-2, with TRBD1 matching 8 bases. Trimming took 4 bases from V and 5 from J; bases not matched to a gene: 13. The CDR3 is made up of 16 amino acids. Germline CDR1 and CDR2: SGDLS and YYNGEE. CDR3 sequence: CASSPYTGTGAYGYTF. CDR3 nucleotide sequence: TGTGCCAGCAGCCCCTACACCGGGACAGGCGCTTATGGCTACACCTTC.

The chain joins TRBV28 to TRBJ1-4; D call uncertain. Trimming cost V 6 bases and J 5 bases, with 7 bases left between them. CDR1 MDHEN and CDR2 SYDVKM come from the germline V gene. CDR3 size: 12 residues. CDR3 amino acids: CASRYLNEKLFF. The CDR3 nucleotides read TGTGCCAGCAGGTACCTAAATGAAAAACTGTTTTTT.

CDR3 protein: CASSEGAGSYEQYF. The DNA of the CDR3 is TGCGCCAGCAGCGAAGGAGCGGGGTCCTACGAGCAGTACTTC. This chain joins TRBV5-1 and TRBJ2-7; 7 bases agree with TRBD2. The length of the CDR3 is 14 residues. The trim removed 4 bases at V and 1 base at J, leaving 5 bases unmatched. Germline CDR1 and CDR2: SGHRS and YFSETQ.

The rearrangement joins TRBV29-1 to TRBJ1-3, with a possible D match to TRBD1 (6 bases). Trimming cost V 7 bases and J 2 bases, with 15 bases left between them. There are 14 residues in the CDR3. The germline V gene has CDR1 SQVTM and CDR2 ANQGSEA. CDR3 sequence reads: CSALDQGTGNTIYF. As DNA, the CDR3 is TGCAGCGCCCTGGACCAGGGGACTGGAAACACCATATATTTT. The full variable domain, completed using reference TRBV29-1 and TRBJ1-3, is SAVISQKPSRDICQRGTSLTIQCQVDSQVTMMFWYRQQPGQSLTLIATANQGSEATYESGFVIDKFPISRPNLTFSTLTVSNMSPEDSSIYLCSALDQGTGNTIYFGEGSWLTVV.

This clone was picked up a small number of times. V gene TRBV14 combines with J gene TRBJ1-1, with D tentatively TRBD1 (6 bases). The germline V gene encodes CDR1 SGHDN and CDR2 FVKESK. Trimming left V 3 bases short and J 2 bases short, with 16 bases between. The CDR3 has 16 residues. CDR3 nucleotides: TGTGCCAGCAGCCACGTTCACGGGGGGGGCAACACTGAAGCTTTCTTT. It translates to CASSHVHGGGNTEAFF.

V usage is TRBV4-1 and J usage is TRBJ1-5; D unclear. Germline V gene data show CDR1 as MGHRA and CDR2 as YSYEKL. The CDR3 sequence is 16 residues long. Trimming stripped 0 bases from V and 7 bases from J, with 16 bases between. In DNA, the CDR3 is TGCGCCAGCAGCCAAGAAGGGAAAGGCGGAGGACAGCCCCAGCATTTT. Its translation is CASSQEGKGGGQPQHF.